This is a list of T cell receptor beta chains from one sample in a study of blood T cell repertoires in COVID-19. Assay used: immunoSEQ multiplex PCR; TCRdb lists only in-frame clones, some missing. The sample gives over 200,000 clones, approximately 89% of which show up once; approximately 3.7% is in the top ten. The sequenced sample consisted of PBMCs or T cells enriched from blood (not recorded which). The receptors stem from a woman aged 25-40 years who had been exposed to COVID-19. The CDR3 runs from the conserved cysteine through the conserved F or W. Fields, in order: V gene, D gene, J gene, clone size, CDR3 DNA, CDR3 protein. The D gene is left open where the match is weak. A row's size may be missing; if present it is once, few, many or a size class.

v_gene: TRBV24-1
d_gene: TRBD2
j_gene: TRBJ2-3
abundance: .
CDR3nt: TGTGCCACCAGTGATGGTAGCGGGTATAGGACAGATACGCAGTATTTT
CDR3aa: CATSDGSGYRTDTQYF

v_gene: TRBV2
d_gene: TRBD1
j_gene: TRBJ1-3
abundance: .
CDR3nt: TGTGCCAGCCGGGACAGGGCTGGAAACACCATATATTTT
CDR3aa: CASRDRAGNTIYF

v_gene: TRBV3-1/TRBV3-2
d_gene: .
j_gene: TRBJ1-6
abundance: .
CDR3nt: TGTGCCAGCAGCCAAGAGCCGGGGGGCAGGTCACCCCTCCACTTT
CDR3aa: CASSQEPGGRSPLHF

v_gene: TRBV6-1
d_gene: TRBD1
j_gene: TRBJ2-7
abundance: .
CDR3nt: TGTGCCAGCAGTGAGACAGGGAAGTCCTACGAGCAGTACTTC
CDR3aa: CASSETGKSYEQYF

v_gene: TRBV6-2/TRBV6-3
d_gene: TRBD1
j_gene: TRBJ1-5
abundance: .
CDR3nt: TGTGCCAGCAGTGGGGAGGACAGGCTGAGTCGGCCCCAGCATTTT
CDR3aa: CASSGEDRLSRPQHF

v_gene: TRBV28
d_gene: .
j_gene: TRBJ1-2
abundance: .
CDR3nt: TGTGCCAGCAGTTCCTACAGGGATGGCTACACCTTC
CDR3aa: CASSSYRDGYTF

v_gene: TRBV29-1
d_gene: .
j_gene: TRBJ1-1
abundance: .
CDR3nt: TGCAGCGTTGGGGCAGGTTTGAACACTGAAGCTTTCTTT
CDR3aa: CSVGAGLNTEAFF

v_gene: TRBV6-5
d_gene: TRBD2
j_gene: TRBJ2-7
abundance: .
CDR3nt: TGTGCCAGCAAAAGCGGGGGGTCCGAGCAGTACTTC
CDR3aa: CASKSGGSEQYF

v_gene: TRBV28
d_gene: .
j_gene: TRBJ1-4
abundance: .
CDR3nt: TGTGCCAGCAGTAGCCTGAAAGCAACTAATGAAAAACTGTTTTTT
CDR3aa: CASSSLKATNEKLFF

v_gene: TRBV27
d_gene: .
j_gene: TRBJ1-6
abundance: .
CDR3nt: TGTGCCAGCAGTGCCGAACAGGGATCACCCCTCCACTTT
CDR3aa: CASSAEQGSPLHF

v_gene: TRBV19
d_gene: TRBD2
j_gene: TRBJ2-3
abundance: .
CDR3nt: TGTGCCAGTAGTATAGTGAGCGGGAGTCTCTCAGATACGCAGTATTTT
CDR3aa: CASSIVSGSLSDTQYF

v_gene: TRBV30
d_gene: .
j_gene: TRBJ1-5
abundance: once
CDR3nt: TGTGCCTGGTCCCAAGCGGGCAATCAGCCCCAGCATTTT
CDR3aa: CAWSQAGNQPQHF

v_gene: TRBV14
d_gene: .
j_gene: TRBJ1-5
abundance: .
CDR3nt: TGTGCCAGCAGCCAAGAGACAGGAGAAAATCAGCCCCAGCATTTT
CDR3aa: CASSQETGENQPQHF

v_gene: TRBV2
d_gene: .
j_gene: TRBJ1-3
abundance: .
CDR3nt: TGTGCCAGCAGTGAACCAGGAAACACCATATATTTT
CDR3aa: CASSEPGNTIYF

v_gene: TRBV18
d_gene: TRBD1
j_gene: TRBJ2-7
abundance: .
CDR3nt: TGTGCCAGCTCAATAGACAGGGATGTATACGAGCAGTACTTC
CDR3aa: CASSIDRDVYEQYF

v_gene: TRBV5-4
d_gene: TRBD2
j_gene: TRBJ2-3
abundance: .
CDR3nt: TGTGCCAGCAGCTCTGGACTAGCGGGGAGACAAAGCACAGATACGCAGTATTTT
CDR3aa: CASSSGLAGRQSTDTQYF

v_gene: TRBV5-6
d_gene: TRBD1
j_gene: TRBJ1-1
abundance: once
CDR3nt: TGTGCCAGCAGGTGGACAGGGGAGACCACTGAAGCTTTCTTT
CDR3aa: CASRWTGETTEAFF

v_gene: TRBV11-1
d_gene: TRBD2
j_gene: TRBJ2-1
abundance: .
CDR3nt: TGTGCCAGCAGCCCCGGACTAGCCTACAATGAGCAGTTCTTC
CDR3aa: CASSPGLAYNEQFF

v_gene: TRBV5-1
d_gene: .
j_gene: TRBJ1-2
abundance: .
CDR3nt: TGCGCCAGCAGCTTGGAGGGAGTCTATGGCTACACCTTC
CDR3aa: CASSLEGVYGYTF

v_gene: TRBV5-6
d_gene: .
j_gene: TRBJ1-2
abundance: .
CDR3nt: TGTGCCAGCAGCTCGGAGGAGGGCGCCGGCTATGGCTACACCTTC
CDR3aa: CASSSEEGAGYGYTF

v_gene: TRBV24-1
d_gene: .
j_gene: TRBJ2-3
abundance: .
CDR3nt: TGTGCCACCGCGAGTGGGGGGGGCGCAGATACGCAGTATTTT
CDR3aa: CATASGGGADTQYF

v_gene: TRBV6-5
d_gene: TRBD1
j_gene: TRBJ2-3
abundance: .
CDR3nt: TGTGCCAGCAGTACAGGGGGTGGGGATACGCAGTATTTT
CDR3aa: CASSTGGGDTQYF

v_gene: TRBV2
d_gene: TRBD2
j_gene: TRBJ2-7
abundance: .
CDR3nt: TGTGCCAGCAAGCGACTAGCGGGAGTCCTTACTCTCTACGAGCAGTACTTC
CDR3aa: CASKRLAGVLTLYEQYF

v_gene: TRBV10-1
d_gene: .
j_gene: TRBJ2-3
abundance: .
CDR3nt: TGCGCCAGCAGTGGTAAAGCGGGAGATACGCAGTATTTT
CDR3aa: CASSGKAGDTQYF

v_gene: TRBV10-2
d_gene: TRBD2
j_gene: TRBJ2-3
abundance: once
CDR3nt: TGCGCCAGCAGCCCGCTAGCGGGAGTGTCAGATACGCAGTATTTT
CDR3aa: CASSPLAGVSDTQYF

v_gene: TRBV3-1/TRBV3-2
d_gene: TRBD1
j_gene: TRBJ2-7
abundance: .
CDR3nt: TGTGCCAGCAGCCCCCCGGGACAGGGATCCTACGAGCAGTACTTC
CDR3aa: CASSPPGQGSYEQYF

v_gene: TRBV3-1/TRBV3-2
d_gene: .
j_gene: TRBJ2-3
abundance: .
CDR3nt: TGTGCCAGCAGCCAAGTGGGGACACTACTTAGCACAGATACGCAGTATTTT
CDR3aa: CASSQVGTLLSTDTQYF

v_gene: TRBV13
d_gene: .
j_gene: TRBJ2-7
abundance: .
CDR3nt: TGTGCCAGCAGCTCCATAGCGGACCGGGCGTACGAGCAGTACTTC
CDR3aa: CASSSIADRAYEQYF

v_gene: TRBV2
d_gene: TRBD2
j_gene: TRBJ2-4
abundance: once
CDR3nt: TGTGCCAGCAGTGACCGTCCCGGGACTAGCGGACTACCCCCCAAAAACATTCAGTACTTC
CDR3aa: CASSDRPGTSGLPPKNIQYF

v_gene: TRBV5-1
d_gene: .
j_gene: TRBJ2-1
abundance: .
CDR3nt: TGCGCCAGCAGCTTAAGGGGCGGGCAGTTCTTC
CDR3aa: CASSLRGGQFF

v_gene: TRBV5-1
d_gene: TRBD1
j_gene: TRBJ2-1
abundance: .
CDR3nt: TGCGCCAGCAGACCCGGGACAGGGGCCAATGAGCAGTTCTTC
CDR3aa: CASRPGTGANEQFF

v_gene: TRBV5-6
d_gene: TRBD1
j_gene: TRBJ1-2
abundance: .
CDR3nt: TGTGCCAGCTCCCCTGACAGGGGTTCCTATGGCTACACCTTC
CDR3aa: CASSPDRGSYGYTF

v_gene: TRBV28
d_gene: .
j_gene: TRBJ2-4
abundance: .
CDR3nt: TGTGCCAGCAGCTCACTGATACTAGCCAAAAACATTCAGTACTTC
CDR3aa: CASSSLILAKNIQYF

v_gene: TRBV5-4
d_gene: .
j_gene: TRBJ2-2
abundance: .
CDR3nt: TGTGCCAGCAGCTTGGGTTCATCCACCGGGGAGCTGTTTTTT
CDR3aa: CASSLGSSTGELFF

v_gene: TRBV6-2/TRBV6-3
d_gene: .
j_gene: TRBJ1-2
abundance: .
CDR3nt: TGTGCCAGCAGTTACTCCACAGTGTCCTATGGCTACACCTTC
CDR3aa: CASSYSTVSYGYTF

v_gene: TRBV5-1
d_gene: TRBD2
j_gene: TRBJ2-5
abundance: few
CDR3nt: TGCGCCAGCAGTTGGACCGTAGCGGGAGGGGAGACCCAGTACTTC
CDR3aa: CASSWTVAGGETQYF

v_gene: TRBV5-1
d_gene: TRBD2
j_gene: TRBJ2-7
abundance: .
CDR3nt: TGCGCCAGCAGCCCGGGACTAGCGGGAGGCCTCTCCTACGAGCAGTACTTC
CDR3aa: CASSPGLAGGLSYEQYF

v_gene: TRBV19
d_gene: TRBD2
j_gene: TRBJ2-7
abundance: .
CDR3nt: TGTGCCAGTAGTTACCAAGGACTAGCGGCTACCTACGAGCAGTACTTC
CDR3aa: CASSYQGLAATYEQYF

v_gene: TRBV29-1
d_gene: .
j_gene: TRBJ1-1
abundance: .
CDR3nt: TGCAGCGTTGACGGCCAGGGGAACACTGAAGCTTTCTTT
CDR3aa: CSVDGQGNTEAFF

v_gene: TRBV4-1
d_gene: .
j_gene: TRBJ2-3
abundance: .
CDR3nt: TGCGCCAGCAGCCAAATTCCCGGAGATACGCAGTATTTT
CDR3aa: CASSQIPGDTQYF

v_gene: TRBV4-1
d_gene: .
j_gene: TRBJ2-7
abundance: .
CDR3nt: TGCGCCAGCAGCCAAGATCGAGACAGTTCCACCTACGAGCAGTACTTC
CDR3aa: CASSQDRDSSTYEQYF

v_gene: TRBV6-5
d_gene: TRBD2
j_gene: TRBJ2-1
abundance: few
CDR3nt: TGTGCCAGCAGGGGACTAGCGACCTACAATGAGCAGTTCTTC
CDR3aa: CASRGLATYNEQFF

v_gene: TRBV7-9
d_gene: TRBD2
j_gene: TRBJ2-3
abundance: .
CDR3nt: TGTGCCAGCAGCCCCGGGACTAGCGGGAGGGGAGATACGCAGTATTTT
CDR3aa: CASSPGTSGRGDTQYF

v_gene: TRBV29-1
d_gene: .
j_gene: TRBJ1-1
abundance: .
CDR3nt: TGCAGCGTTCAAGGCAGGGCCGCCCGAGCTTTCTTT
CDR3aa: CSVQGRAARAFF

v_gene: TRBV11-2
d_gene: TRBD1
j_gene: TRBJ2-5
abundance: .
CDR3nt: TGTGCCAGCAGCCCCGGGACAGAAGAGACCCAGTACTTC
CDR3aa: CASSPGTEETQYF

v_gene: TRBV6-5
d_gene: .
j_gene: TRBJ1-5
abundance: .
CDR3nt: TGTGCCAGCAGTTATGGGGGGAACCAGGGTTTTCAGCCCCAGCATTTT
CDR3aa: CASSYGGNQGFQPQHF

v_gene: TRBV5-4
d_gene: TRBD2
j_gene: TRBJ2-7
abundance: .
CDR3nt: TGTGCCAGCAGCCCTGGGACTAACTACGAGCAGTACTTC
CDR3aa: CASSPGTNYEQYF

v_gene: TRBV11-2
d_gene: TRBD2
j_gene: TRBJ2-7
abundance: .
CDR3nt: TGTGCCAGCAGCTTAATGGCTAGCGGCGCCTACGAGCAGTACTTC
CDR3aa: CASSLMASGAYEQYF

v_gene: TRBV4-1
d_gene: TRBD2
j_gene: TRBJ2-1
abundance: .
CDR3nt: TGCGCCAGCAGCCAAGGGCTAGCGGGAGTAGGTGAGCAGTTCTTC
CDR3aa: CASSQGLAGVGEQFF

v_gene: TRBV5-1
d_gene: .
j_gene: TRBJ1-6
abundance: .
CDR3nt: TGCGCCAGCAGCTTGGAGACAGGAAGGAATTCACCCCTCCACTTT
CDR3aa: CASSLETGRNSPLHF